The clone carrying this TCR beta chain was detected ten times or more. The CDR3 extends over 18 amino acids. Per germline, CDR1 LGHDT and CDR2 YNNKEL (reference sequence). V trimming: 2 bases; J trimming: 4 bases; junction bases outside the gene matches: 9. These data originate in a study of T cells in Graves' hyperthyroidism and ophthalmopathy. TCR beta CDR3 regions were amplified from RNA. First-round RT-PCR with HTBI primers amplified the TCR CDR3 region. TCRdb processed the multiplex PCR reads anew with MiXCR; each CDR3 protein has one entry. The sample has under 450,000 distinct CDR3 sequences; approximately 18% are singletons.

The sample taken for sequencing was blood. This sequence joins TRBV3-1 and TRBJ2-3; 13 nucleotides line up with TRBD2. This TCR came from a woman in her 30s with Graves' hyperthyroidism that later progressed to Graves' ophthalmopathy. CDR3 coding DNA: TGTGCCAGCAGCCAAACAGGACTAGCGGGAGCCCGAGCAGATACGCAGTATTTT. As protein: CASSQTGLAGARADTQYF.